Listed below are T cell receptor beta chains from one sample, sequenced in a study of beta chain features in type 1 diabetes. The data were produced by immunoSEQ multiplex PCR, yet TCRdb's version contains in-frame clones alone and is incomplete. This sample has some 52,000 clones, with approximately 45% found just once. Sequencing was performed on Tregs from blood. The receptors come from a man aged 25-45 years with type 1 diabetes. CDR3s include the opening cysteine and the closing phenylalanine or tryptophan. D genes are given only for firm matches. The size of a clone is reported for some rows only, either as once, few or many, or as a class for expanded clones.

j_call d_call v_call clone_size cdr3_aa cdr3_nt
TRBJ2-1 TRBD2 TRBV15 - CATGNSGRSSYNEQFF TGTGCCACCGGGAACAGCGGGAGGAGCTCCTACAATGAGCAGTTCTTC
TRBJ2-5 - TRBV28 - CASSFRSSQTQYF TGTGCCAGCAGTTTTCGGTCTTCCCAGACCCAGTACTTC
TRBJ2-1 - TRBV2 few CASSPLNEQFF TGTGCCAGCAGCCCCCTGAATGAGCAGTTCTTC
TRBJ2-3 TRBD2 TRBV10-3 - CAIRTGTSGTDTQYF TGTGCCATCAGGACCGGGACTAGCGGCACAGATACGCAGTATTTT
TRBJ2-1 TRBD2 TRBV7-3 few CASSLVALAGDNEQFF TGTGCCAGCAGCTTAGTGGCACTAGCGGGAGACAATGAGCAGTTCTTC
TRBJ1-3 TRBD1 TRBV28 medium-sized CASRTPGQGSGNTIYF TGTGCCAGCAGAACCCCGGGACAGGGGTCTGGAAACACCATATATTTT
TRBJ1-6 TRBD1 TRBV7-9 once CASTTGTGGRSPLHF TGTGCCAGCACAACCGGGACAGGGGGGAGGTCACCCCTCCACTTT
TRBJ1-2 TRBD1 TRBV14 - CASSPRTGDGYTF TGTGCCAGCAGCCCCCGGACAGGGGATGGCTACACCTTC
TRBJ2-7 TRBD1 TRBV29-1 few CSAGTGVGYEQYF TGCAGCGCTGGGACAGGGGTGGGCTACGAGCAGTACTTC
TRBJ2-3 TRBD1 TRBV29-1 - CSAHRGTDTQYF TGCAGCGCCCACAGGGGAACAGATACGCAGTATTTT
TRBJ2-1 TRBD1 TRBV5-1 few CASSLVRGHNEQFF TGCGCCAGCAGCTTAGTAAGGGGGCACAATGAGCAGTTCTTC
TRBJ2-2 - TRBV19 - CASAQVPSRGELFF TGTGCCAGCGCCCAAGTTCCTAGTCGCGGGGAGCTGTTTTTT
TRBJ1-1 TRBD1 TRBV7-9 - CASSPRGQASSNTEAFF TGTGCCAGCAGCCCTCGGGGACAGGCATCGTCGAACACTGAAGCTTTCTTT
TRBJ2-7 - TRBV6-5 - CASSGGRSQYF TGTGCCAGCAGTGGGGGGAGGTCTCAGTACTTC
TRBJ1-1 - TRBV4-1 - CASSHPRAENTEAFF TGCGCCAGCAGCCACCCCAGGGCAGAGAACACTGAAGCTTTCTTT
TRBJ2-3 TRBD2 TRBV6-5 - CASSSPGTSGTQYF TGTGCCAGCAGTTCCCCCGGGACTAGCGGAACGCAGTATTTT
TRBJ2-5 TRBD1 TRBV9 few CASSAGQGGETQYF TGTGCCAGCAGCGCGGGACAGGGGGGGGAGACCCAGTACTTC
TRBJ2-3 TRBD2 TRBV29-1 - CSVRGTSGSGGTDTQYF TGCAGCGTGAGGGGGACTAGCGGGAGTGGGGGCACAGATACGCAGTATTTT
TRBJ2-3 - TRBV5-4 - CASSRLEARLDTQYF TGTGCCAGCAGCCGCCTAGAGGCGCGGTTGGATACGCAGTATTTT
TRBJ1-3 - TRBV5-1 - CASSSGDISGNTIYF TGCGCCAGCAGCTCAGGGGATATCTCTGGAAACACCATATATTTT
TRBJ2-2 - TRBV7-8 few CASSLAERTGELFF TGTGCCAGCAGCTTAGCTGAGCGGACCGGGGAGCTGTTTTTT
TRBJ1-5 - TRBV6-6 few CAVSGEVSNQPQHF TGTGCCGTCTCGGGGGAGGTCAGCAATCAGCCCCAGCATTTT
TRBJ2-3 TRBD2 TRBV12-5 - CASGAGLAPNTQYF TGTGCTAGTGGGGCGGGACTAGCGCCCAATACGCAGTATTTT
TRBJ2-3 TRBD2 TRBV11-2 few CASSLGLAGGTDTQYF TGTGCCAGCAGCTTAGGACTAGCGGGAGGCACAGATACGCAGTATTTT
TRBJ2-5 - TRBV18 - CASSPTRLETQYF TGTGCCAGCTCACCCACCCGGTTGGAGACCCAGTACTTC
TRBJ2-3 TRBD2 TRBV5-1 - CASSFQWSGRSDTQYF TGCGCCAGCAGCTTTCAGTGGAGCGGGAGATCAGATACGCAGTATTTT
TRBJ1-2 TRBD1 TRBV6-1 - CASSELTGSNYGYTF TGTGCCAGCAGTGAACTGACAGGGAGCAACTATGGCTACACCTTC
TRBJ1-5 - TRBV2 - CASSYTGSTNQPQHF TGTGCCAGCAGTTATACAGGGAGCACCAATCAGCCCCAGCATTTT
TRBJ1-5 TRBD1 TRBV10-2 - CASSGRGVENTPGPQHF TGCGCCAGCAGTGGCAGGGGGGTAGAGAATACCCCAGGGCCCCAGCATTTT
TRBJ1-1 - TRBV4-3 - CASSQDVWGGTEAFF TGCGCCAGCAGCCAAGATGTATGGGGGGGCACTGAAGCTTTCTTT
TRBJ1-3 - TRBV7-2 few CASSSAQVAGGNTIYF TGTGCCAGCAGCTCGGCACAGGTTGCCGGCGGAAACACCATATATTTT
TRBJ1-1 - TRBV5-6 few CASSLGLAAGEAFF TGTGCCAGCAGCTTGGGGTTGGCCGCGGGGGAAGCTTTCTTT
TRBJ1-5 - TRBV5-8 - CASSLGGRGAQPQHF TGTGCCAGCAGCTTGGGCGGTCGCGGGGCCCAGCCCCAGCATTTT
TRBJ2-5 TRBD2 TRBV5-1 once CASSASGRLQETQYF TGCGCCAGCAGCGCTAGCGGGCGACTCCAAGAGACCCAGTACTTC
TRBJ1-2 - TRBV6-5 - CASSYSTELSF TGTGCCAGCAGTTACTCGACGGAGTTGAGCTTC
TRBJ2-1 TRBD1 TRBV28 - CASRRFLGTGSYNEQFF TGTGCCAGCAGACGCTTCCTCGGGACAGGGTCTTACAATGAGCAGTTCTTC
TRBJ2-2 TRBD1 TRBV6-6 - CASSPGTGRNTGELFF TGTGCCAGCAGCCCGGGGACAGGGAGGAACACCGGGGAGCTGTTTTTT
TRBJ2-7 - TRBV27 once CASSLGLNYEQYF TGTGCCAGCAGTTTAGGTCTAAATTACGAGCAGTACTTC
TRBJ2-3 TRBD2 TRBV10-3 - CAIMGSGRAADTQYF TGTGCCATCATGGGGAGCGGGAGGGCCGCAGATACGCAGTATTTT
TRBJ1-5 TRBD1 TRBV28 - CASSLYGTGVVYSNQPQHF TGTGCCAGCAGCTTGTACGGGACAGGGGTCGTCTATAGCAATCAGCCCCAGCATTTT
TRBJ1-5 - TRBV19 few CASTTRRDSNQPQHF TGTGCCAGTACCACCCGACGGGATAGCAATCAGCCCCAGCATTTT
TRBJ2-1 - TRBV6-1 - CASSLSEDNEQFF TGTGCCAGCAGTTTGTCAGAAGACAATGAGCAGTTCTTC
TRBJ2-5 TRBD2 TRBV27 few CASSRTGTSGIVSETQYF TGTGCCAGCAGTAGAACCGGGACTAGCGGGATCGTCTCGGAGACCCAGTACTTC
TRBJ1-1 - TRBV2 few CASRAGFGTEAFF TGTGCCAGCAGGGCGGGGTTCGGCACTGAAGCTTTCTTT
TRBJ2-7 TRBD2 TRBV18 once CASSPTGLASSYEQYF TGTGCCAGCTCACCGACAGGACTAGCGAGCTCCTACGAGCAGTACTTC
TRBJ1-2 TRBD1 TRBV4-2 - CASSQATGGDGYGYTF TGTGCCAGCAGCCAAGCTACAGGGGGCGACGGCTATGGCTACACCTTC
TRBJ1-1 TRBD1 TRBV19 - CASRTTGSTEAFF TGTGCCAGTAGAACGACAGGGAGTACTGAAGCTTTCTTT
TRBJ1-2 - TRBV30 - CAWTSRNRANYGYTF TGTGCCTGGACTTCAAGGAACAGGGCTAACTATGGCTACACCTTC
TRBJ2-1 - TRBV19 - CASGNGSLRYNEQFF TGTGCCAGTGGAAACGGGAGCCTCCGCTACAATGAGCAGTTCTTC
TRBJ2-7 TRBD2 TRBV5-1 - CASSFPRVAGGSYEQYF TGCGCCAGCAGCTTCCCCCGAGTGGCGGGGGGTTCCTACGAGCAGTACTTC
TRBJ2-1 TRBD2 TRBV5-1 - CASSSGTRTFGEQFF TGCGCCAGCAGCTCCGGGACTAGGACGTTTGGTGAGCAGTTCTTC
TRBJ1-2 - TRBV30 - CAWRKTGNAVGYTF TGTGCCTGGAGGAAAACAGGGAATGCTGTTGGCTACACCTTC
TRBJ1-2 - TRBV5-8 few CASSLGVRGLGYTF TGTGCCAGCAGCTTAGGAGTCCGCGGTCTTGGCTACACCTTC